What follows describes a single T cell receptor beta chain. Its target is unknown. The data were taken from a study of T cells in Graves' hyperthyroidism and ophthalmopathy. Study-level findings and limits: Blood also showed most of the thyroid clonotypes that were expanded above 0.001.

RNA transcripts served as the template for amplifying TCR beta CDR3 regions. Using the HTBI primer set, a first-round RT-PCR was run on the TCR CDR3. Using its own MiXCR run on the multiplex PCR reads, TCRdb lists one record per CDR3 protein. This table has around 250,000 distinct CDR3 sequences, approximately 25% appearing once. Trimming cost V 4 bases and J 0 bases, with 12 bases left between them. This CDR3 is 15 amino acids long. Germline CDR1 SGHTA, CDR2 FQGNSA. This rearrangement joins TRBV7-2 to TRBJ1-1, with D possibly TRBD1 on 5 matching bases. The sequence came from a woman aged 40 to 55 with Graves' ophthalmopathy. Specimen: blood. The DNA of the CDR3 is TGTGCCAGCAGCTCCCGGGAAGGGGTGAACACTGAAGCTTTCTTT. Amino acids: CASSSREGVNTEAFF.